This passage covers 26 T cell receptor beta chains from one sample sequenced in a study of cytomegalovirus exposure and HLA in healthy donors. 13 Jbeta primers and 60 Vbeta primers were used for the PCR. The table came from immunoSEQ multiplex PCR; TCRdb's copy has only in-frame clones and leaves some out. The sample carries approximately 130,000 clones, around 78% recorded once. Source material: PBMCs. The receptor set was obtained from a woman in her forties or fifties in good health and CMV-seronegative.

J is TRBJ2-1 and V is TRBV5-4; 14 bases agree with TRBD2. With V trimmed by 4 bases and J by 7 bases, 10 bases remained unmatched. The CDR3 covers 17 residues. The germline V gene has CDR1 SGHNT and CDR2 YYREEE (reference sequence). The CDR3, as DNA: TGTGCCAGCAGCCCGGGGACTAGCGGGAGAGTTGGGAATGAGCAGTTCTTC. It encodes CASSPGTSGRVGNEQFF.

The table lists this clone with a few counts. Other DNA variants within this sample encode the same CDR3. V usage is TRBV29-1 and J usage is TRBJ1-4; 10 positions agree with TRBD1. Germline V gives CDR1 SQVTM, CDR2 ANQGSEA. The CDR3 totals 12 residues. V shed 6 bases, J shed 7 bases, and the junction held 2 bases outside the gene matches. CDR3 amino acids: CSVGQGGEKLFF. CDR3 DNA sequence: TGCAGCGTCGGACAGGGGGGTGAAAAACTGTTTTTT.

The chain joins TRBV4-1 to TRBJ2-2, with 10 positions matching TRBD1. Germline loops: CDR1 MGHRA, CDR2 YSYEKL. J was trimmed by 3 bases and V by 1 base; bases with no gene match: 2. The CDR3 runs 16 residues. CDR3 loop: CASSQVGTGDTGELFF. DNA of the CDR3: TGCGCCAGCAGCCAAGTCGGGACAGGGGACACCGGGGAGCTGTTTTTT.

V usage is TRBV5-1 and J usage is TRBJ2-5; TRBD2 might be the D (5 bases). V gave up 4 bases and J gave up 2 bases, with 9 bases separating them. CDR3 length: 13 amino acids. Per germline, CDR1 SGHRS and CDR2 YFSETQ. The CDR3 spells CASSIGDQETQYF. As DNA, the CDR3 is TGCGCCAGCAGCATCGGGGATCAAGAGACCCAGTACTTC. Based on the CDR3 plus reference TRBV5-1 and TRBJ2-5, the full variable domain is KAGVTQTPRYLIKTRGQQVTLSCSPISGHRSVSWYQQTPGQGLQFLFEYFSETQRNKGNFPGRFSGRQFSNSRSEMNVSTLELGDSALYLCASSIGDQETQYFGPGTRLLVL.

Concerning this clone itself: This sample also contains other DNA sequences that code for the same CDR3. The rearrangement links TRBV5-1 to TRBJ1-5; D perhaps matches TRBD1 (6 bases). The CDR3 contains 14 residues. The germline V gene has CDR1 SGHRS and CDR2 YFSETQ. V was shortened by 4 bases and J by 5 bases, with 13 bases between the two germline ends. The CDR3 DNA sequence: TGCGCCAGCAGCCTACAGGGTGGAGATCAGCCCCAGCATTTT. Translation gives CASSLQGGDQPQHF.

The chain recombines TRBV19 with TRBJ1-2; the D gene is possibly TRBD1 (5 bases). Trimming shortened V by 10 bases and J by 4 bases, and 16 bases separated the two germline ends. Germline lookup yields CDR1 LNHDA and CDR2 SQIVND (reference sequence). This CDR3 comprises 13 residues. The CDR3 DNA reads TGTGCCACCTTTGGGCAGACAGCCTATGGCTACACCTTC. Translation: CATFGQTAYGYTF.

This clone was observed once. The J gene is TRBJ1-5, the V gene TRBV4-2, with 8 bases identical to TRBD1. The trim removed 1 base at V and 6 bases at J, leaving 8 bases unmatched. The germline gives CDR1 LGHNA, CDR2 YNFKEQ. This CDR3 contains 16 residues. The CDR3 loop reads CASSQVPQGAGQPQHF. CDR3 sequence (DNA): TGTGCCAGCAGCCAAGTTCCTCAGGGGGCTGGTCAGCCCCAGCATTTT.

The rearrangement uses TRBV11-3 and TRBJ2-1, with 11 bases lining up with TRBD2. V lost 6 bases and J lost 5; bases outside the gene matches: 6. This CDR3 comprises 15 residues. The germline gives CDR1 SGHNT, CDR2 YENEEA. The CDR3 coding sequence is TGTGCCAGCAGAGCCGGGACTAGCGGTAACAATGAGCAGTTCTTC. It yields the protein CASRAGTSGNNEQFF.

This chain joins TRBV19 and TRBJ1-5; D call uncertain. Germline V CDR1 and CDR2: LNHDA, SQIVND (reference sequence). This CDR3 is 12 amino acids long. V was trimmed by 6 bases and J by 7 bases, leaving 10 bases between them. The CDR3 sequence is CASRLEWQPQHF. As DNA, the CDR3 is TGTGCCAGTAGACTAGAATGGCAGCCCCAGCATTTT.

This clone was seen only once. Other nucleotide sequences from this sample produce the same CDR3. The V call is TRBV5-4, the J call TRBJ1-1; the D is unclear. The germline CDR1 and CDR2 sequences are SGHNT and YYREEE (reference sequence). There are 14 residues in the CDR3. V shed 4 bases and J shed 0 bases, with 10 bases lying between them. Here the CDR3 DNA reads TGTGCCAGCAGCACTGGGCAGCTGAACACTGAAGCTTTCTTT. Amino acid sequence: CASSTGQLNTEAFF.

The rearrangement links TRBV6-5 to TRBJ2-4, with a possible D match to TRBD2 (6 bases). The CDR3 spans 16 residues. Germline CDR1 is MNHEY and CDR2 is SVGAGI. V was cut by 0 bases and J by 1 base, with 10 bases left in between. The CDR3 reads CASSYSGGSAKNIQYF. For the CDR3, the DNA is TGTGCCAGCAGTTACTCAGGAGGGTCCGCCAAAAACATTCAGTACTTC.

The genes are TRBV29-1 and TRBJ2-7, with 9 bases aligning to TRBD1. The V gene end was trimmed by 3 bases and the J gene end by 4 bases; junction bases not matched to a gene: 4. The V gene's germline CDR1 is SQVTM and CDR2 ANQGSEA. The CDR3 extends over 13 amino acids. The CDR3, as DNA: TGCAGCGTTGAGCCGGGACAGGGTTACGAGCAGTACTTC. This gives the protein CSVEPGQGYEQYF.

The chain combines TRBV27 with TRBJ1-4; D is possibly TRBD1 (5 bases). V shed 3 bases and J shed 8 bases, with 22 bases lying between them. The CDR3 sequence is 17 residues long. Germline lookup yields CDR1 MNHEY and CDR2 SMNVEV (reference sequence). This CDR3 is CASSFSRNSGVREKLFF. CDR3 DNA sequence: TGTGCCAGCAGTTTTTCCCGAAACTCGGGGGTGAGGGAAAAACTGTTTTTT.

The chain is built from TRBV4-3 and TRBJ1-1, with D maybe TRBD1 (5 bases). The length of the CDR3 is 15 residues. Trimming left V 0 bases short and J 10 bases short, with 18 bases between. Germline CDR1 is LGHNA and CDR2 is YSLEER. The CDR3 sequence: CASSQDFGRGSGAFF. In nucleotides, the CDR3 is TGCGCCAGCAGCCAAGATTTCGGAAGGGGAAGTGGAGCTTTCTTT.

The rearrangement uses TRBV6-4 and TRBJ2-1, with 9 bases matching TRBD2. Germline trimming cut 5 bases from V and 5 bases from J; bases unmatched to any gene: 7. In germline, CDR1 is MRHNA, CDR2 SNTAGT. The CDR3 sequence is 15 residues long. The DNA of the CDR3 is TGTGCCAGCAGTCCCCGAGCTAGCGGGGACAATGAGCAGTTCTTC. Encoded protein: CASSPRASGDNEQFF.

This chain joins TRBV7-3 and TRBJ1-1; possible D gene TRBD1, 5 bases. Germline CDR1 and CDR2: SGHTA and FQGTGA. V was clipped by 1 base and J by 1 base, with 13 bases between them. The CDR3 extends over 16 amino acids. The CDR3 region is CASSLRGLSTNTEAFF. In DNA, the CDR3 is TGTGCCAGCAGCTTAAGGGGACTTTCTACGAACACTGAAGCTTTCTTT.

A few counts support this clone. V and J are TRBV19 and TRBJ2-3; TRBD2 agrees at 7 bases. CDR1 is LNHDA, CDR2 SQIVND, per germline (reference sequence). This CDR3 spans 14 amino acids. The junction had 4 bases not matched to a gene; V was cut back by 5 bases and J by 2 bases. For the CDR3, the DNA is TGTGCCAGTAGTTGGCGGGAGAACACAGATACGCAGTATTTT. Residues: CASSWRENTDTQYF. Looking up the rest from reference TRBV19 and TRBJ2-3 gives the full variable domain: DGGITQSPKYLFRKEGQNVTLSCEQNLNHDAMYWYRQDPGQGLRLIYYSQIVNDFQKGDIAEGYSVSREKKESFPLTVTSAQKNPTAFYLCASSWRENTDTQYFGPGTRLTVL.

The chain couples TRBV7-2 to TRBJ1-1; perhaps TRBD1 as D (5 bases). Germline V gene sequence: CDR1 SGHTA, CDR2 FQGNSA. This CDR3 spans 16 amino acids. V lost 5 bases and J 0 bases, leaving 16 bases between the germline ends. The CDR3 loop is CASSPRAGALNTEAFF. CDR3 nucleotides: TGTGCCAGCAGCCCTCGGGCTGGGGCCTTGAACACTGAAGCTTTCTTT.

The chain employs TRBV30 and TRBJ1-1; 8 bases fit TRBD1. The CDR3 covers 18 residues. With 0 bases clipped from V and 3 bases from J, the junction kept 15 bases outside the gene matches. Germline values: CDR1 GTSNPN, CDR2 SVGIG (reference sequence). CDR3 sequence: CAWSVRGQGWLVDTEAFF. CDR3 nucleotide sequence: TGTGCCTGGAGTGTACGAGGACAGGGATGGTTGGTGGACACTGAAGCTTTCTTT.

The V call is TRBV5-1, the J call TRBJ1-1; TRBD1 aligns across 9 bases. V was clipped by 4 bases and J by 4 bases; unmatched bases: 8. The CDR3 spans 15 residues. CDR1 is SGHRS, CDR2 YFSETQ, per germline. This chain's CDR3 is CASSPGTGSVTEAFF. The CDR3 DNA sequence: TGCGCCAGCAGCCCGGGGACAGGGAGCGTCACTGAAGCTTTCTTT.

This clone was counted a few times. The chain links TRBV5-5 to TRBJ2-7; possibly TRBD1 for D (5 bases). Per germline, CDR1 SGHKS and CDR2 YYEKEE (reference sequence). The V end was cut by 0 bases, the J end by 0 bases, with 10 bases between. This CDR3 spans 15 amino acids. CDR3 sequence: CASSLGQLSSYEQYV. The CDR3, as DNA: TGTGCCAGCAGCTTGGGACAGTTGAGCTCCTACGAGCAGTACGTC.

V and J are TRBV7-3 and TRBJ2-7, with 10 nucleotides matching TRBD2. In germline, CDR1 is SGHTA, CDR2 FQGTGA. This CDR3 has 16 residues. Trimming removed 3 bases from V and 5 bases from J; junction bases left unmatched: 10. Here the CDR3 reads CASSFGLAERGNEQYV. For the CDR3, the DNA is TGTGCCAGCAGCTTCGGACTAGCGGAACGAGGGAACGAGCAGTACGTC.

The chain has TRBV4-3 and TRBJ2-1, with TRBD1 as a possible D gene (5 bases). V was shortened by 3 bases and J by 2 bases, with 11 bases between the two germline ends. CDR1 is LGHNA, CDR2 YSLEER, per germline. This CDR3 has 15 residues. Here the CDR3 DNA reads TGCGCCAGCAGCCAGGTTGGGGCAACCTACAATGAGCAGTTCTTC. Translating it yields CASSQVGATYNEQFF.

This chain connects TRBV7-8 to TRBJ2-2; TRBD2 matches 8 bases. The V gene end was trimmed by 5 bases and the J gene end by 2 bases; junction bases not matched to a gene: 10. The CDR3 covers 17 residues. The germline gives CDR1 SGHVS, CDR2 FQNEAQ. CDR3 residues: CASSPREAGGNTGELFF. The CDR3 region has the DNA TGTGCCAGCAGCCCCAGGGAGGCGGGAGGTAACACCGGGGAGCTGTTTTTT.

The chain recombines TRBV5-1 with TRBJ2-2, with D possibly matching TRBD1 (6 bases). The germline V gene encodes CDR1 SGHRS and CDR2 YFSETQ. Trimming left V 0 bases short and J 2 bases short, with 8 bases between. The CDR3 runs 15 residues. The CDR3 DNA reads TGCGCCAGCAGCTTGGACAGGGCAAACACCGGGGAGCTGTTTTTT. It is translated as CASSLDRANTGELFF.

The chain uses TRBV9 and TRBJ2-1, with D tentatively TRBD2 (6 bases). This CDR3 is 15 amino acids long. With 0 bases removed from V and 8 bases from J, the gap between germline ends came to 15 bases. Looked up from germline, CDR1 is SGDLS and CDR2 is YYNGEE. Written as DNA, the CDR3 is TGTGCCAGCAGCGTAGGGGGAACTAGCTTGGATGAGCAGTTCTTC. Translated: CASSVGGTSLDEQFF.